This TCR beta chain was sequenced for a study of vaccination and CD4 T cells after COVID-19. Documented treatment: approximately 9-day PBMC culture with coronavirus spike peptide pools or control peptides (ViraFEST assay). Gathered ahead of the COVID-19 pandemic (2011-2018) were the CD4+ T cells of the unexposed donor. This clonotype was found a few times. Its antigen is undetermined. The assay that was used to sequence DNA from cultured CD4+ T cells was the Oncomine TCR Beta short-read assay. It was cultured CD4+ T cells from which genomic DNA was extracted. Using its own MiXCR run on the PCR reads, TCRdb lists one record per CDR3 protein. This table has 9,000 to 13,000 distinct CDR3 sequences, around 32% appearing once. The junction had 12 bases not matched to a gene; V was cut back by 6 bases and J by 4 bases. The CDR3 spans 17 residues. CDR1 is MNHNS, CDR2 SASEGT, per germline.

The V call is TRBV6-1, the J call TRBJ1-6, with 7 positions matching TRBD1. The receptor was derived from a human donor in good health. Sequencing was carried out using CD4+ T cells from blood, cultured in vitro. The CDR3 nucleotides read TGTGCCAGCAGCCTAACAGACCACAGGGGTTATAATTCACCCCTCCACTTT. Its protein is CASSLTDHRGYNSPLHF.